These 17 T cell receptor beta chains were all obtained from the same sample, sequenced in a study of OX40 agonist ivuxolimab in advanced cancers. Clones were read by immunoSEQ multiplex PCR, and TCRdb kept only the in-frame ones, dropping some. The data contain some 150,000 clones, about 92% of them seen just once; the ten biggest clones take up approximately 1%. The specimen was CD4+ or CD8+ T cells sorted from blood, collected in a trial of the OX40 agonist ivuxolimab. The receptor set was obtained from an adult with an advanced solid tumor such as melanoma, head and neck, liver or kidney cancer.

To note about this clone: At one end the junction does not follow the germline gene, possibly because of a read error. The chain uses TRBV6-1 and TRBJ1-2, with a possible D match to TRBD1 (6 bases). CDR1 is MNHNS and CDR2 is SASEGT in the germline V gene. The CDR3 runs 14 residues. The CDR3 here is CASGDRRPHYGYTF. CDR3 coding DNA: TGTGCCAGCGGTGACAGGCGGCCGCACTATGGCTACACCTTC.

In nucleotides, the CDR3 is TGTGCCAGCAGTTACCTTAGAAGCGGAGGCTACACCTTC. Residues: CASSYLRSGGYTF. This chain uses TRBV6-5 with TRBJ1-2; D unclear. This CDR3 is built from 13 residues. The V and J ends lost 2 bases and 8 bases respectively, with 12 bases between them. Germline V gene data show CDR1 as MNHEY and CDR2 as SVGAGI.

V is TRBV19 and J is TRBJ1-2; D gene uncertain. Trimming removed 1 base from V and 3 bases from J, with 12 bases in between. Germline lookup yields CDR1 LNHDA and CDR2 SQIVND (reference sequence). The CDR3 spans 15 residues. CDR3 residues: CASSIGQAMHYGYTF. The CDR3 bases are TGTGCCAGTAGTATAGGGCAGGCGATGCACTATGGCTACACCTTC. The full variable domain, in which reference TRBV19 and TRBJ1-2 provide the parts outside the CDR3, is DGGITQSPKYLFRKEGQNVTLSCEQNLNHDAMYWYRQDPGQGLRLIYYSQIVNDFQKGDIAEGYSVSREKKESFPLTVTSAQKNPTAFYLCASSIGQAMHYGYTFGSGTRLTVV.

The chain uses TRBV7-2 and TRBJ2-5; maybe TRBD1 (6 bases). The germline V gene has CDR1 SGHTA and CDR2 FQGNSA. V was pared by 5 bases and J by 6 bases, with 19 bases between. CDR3 length: 15 amino acids. DNA for the CDR3: TGTGCCAGCAGCGCAGGTCAAGGGGGAGCGCAGACCCAGTACTTC. It specifies CASSAGQGGAQTQYF.

The chain couples TRBV5-1 to TRBJ2-1; possibly TRBD1 for D (5 bases). This CDR3 spans 14 amino acids. Germline V lookup: CDR1 SGHRS, CDR2 YFSETQ. Trimming removed 0 bases at V and 1 base at J, with 5 bases between. This CDR3 is CASSLGQSYNEQFF. CDR3 DNA sequence: TGCGCCAGCAGCTTGGGACAGTCCTACAATGAGCAGTTCTTC.

The chain employs TRBV5-4 and TRBJ2-5; D possibly corresponds to TRBD2 (6 bases). This CDR3 spans 14 amino acids. Germline CDR1 reads SGHNT; CDR2 reads YYREEE (reference sequence). The V and J ends lost 4 bases and 5 bases respectively, with 15 bases between them. The CDR3 reads CASSQARGTETQYF. The CDR3 coding sequence is TGTGCCAGCAGCCAAGCCCGGGGGACTGAGACCCAGTACTTC.

The rearrangement links TRBV28 to TRBJ1-1; D possibly corresponds to TRBD1 (5 bases). The V gene's germline CDR1 is MDHEN and CDR2 SYDVKM. This CDR3 contains 12 residues. The germline V and J ends were trimmed by 6 bases and 11 bases, with 16 bases remaining between them. CDR3 DNA: TGTGCCAGCAGGCCGACAGAGTTTGGCGCTTTCTTT. Translation: CASRPTEFGAFF.

V is TRBV6-5 and J is TRBJ1-5; D ambiguous. Trimming stripped 7 bases from V and 1 base from J, with 11 bases between. The CDR3 has 14 amino acids. CDR1 is MNHEY and CDR2 is SVGAGI in the germline V gene. CDR3 sequence: CASNGPRSNQPQHF. CDR3 DNA sequence: TGTGCCAGCAATGGCCCGAGGAGCAATCAGCCCCAGCATTTT.

This clone was seen only once. This sequence joins TRBV7-9 and TRBJ2-5; 8 bases line up with TRBD1. The CDR3 loop spans 15 amino acids. Germline values: CDR1 SEHNR, CDR2 FQNEAQ (reference sequence). V shed 5 bases and J 4 bases; nucleotides not matched to a gene: 9. This CDR3 is CASSTWTGWRETQYF. CDR3 DNA sequence: TGTGCCAGCAGCACTTGGACAGGGTGGCGAGAGACCCAGTACTTC.

The chain combines TRBV5-1 with TRBJ1-2; 9 bases match TRBD1. V shed 4 bases, J shed 7 bases, and the junction held 8 bases outside the gene matches. The germline gives CDR1 SGHRS, CDR2 YFSETQ. CDR3 length: 14 residues. Written as DNA, the CDR3 is TGCGCCAGCAGCCCCGGGACAGGGTCAGGTGGCTACACCTTC. The encoded protein is CASSPGTGSGGYTF.

This clone has a single count. The chain recombines TRBV15 with TRBJ2-7; 7 bases align to TRBD1. Trimming at V came to 3 bases and at J to 6 bases, leaving 11 bases not matched to a gene. The CDR3 is 15 amino acids. Germline assignment: CDR1 LNHNV and CDR2 YYDKDF (reference sequence). The CDR3 sequence is CATSRGRQGISEQYF. The CDR3 DNA sequence: TGTGCCACCAGCAGGGGAAGACAGGGAATCTCCGAGCAGTACTTC.

The chain uses TRBV6-5 and TRBJ2-3; 9 positions match TRBD1. Germline V lookup: CDR1 MNHEY, CDR2 SVGAGI. The length of the CDR3 is 15 residues. Trimming removed 7 bases from V and 4 bases from J; junction bases left unmatched: 9. The CDR3 nucleotides read TGTGCCAGCACCCAAGGGCGACAGGGGGCAGATACGCAGTATTTT. Protein: CASTQGRQGADTQYF.

The genes are TRBV27 and TRBJ1-6; D perhaps matches TRBD1 (6 bases). Germline lookup yields CDR1 MNHEY and CDR2 SMNVEV (reference sequence). V was clipped by 5 bases and J by 4 bases, with 12 bases between them. The CDR3 sequence is 15 residues long. Here the CDR3 reads CASSRGDRYNSPLHF. CDR3 in DNA: TGTGCCAGCAGTAGGGGGGACCGTTATAATTCACCCCTCCACTTT.

The chain links TRBV5-1 to TRBJ2-3, with 8 positions matching TRBD2. The ends lost 0 bases at V and 3 bases at J; junction bases unmatched: 6. CDR3 length equals 16 residues. CDR1 and CDR2 (germline): SGHRS, YFSETQ. The CDR3 DNA reads as TGCGCCAGCAGCTTGGGGGGACTAGGGGAGACAGATACGCAGTATTTT. It translates to CASSLGGLGETDTQYF.

The chain couples TRBV5-1 to TRBJ1-1; possibly TRBD1 for D (6 bases). The CDR3 totals 17 residues. Germline CDR1 is SGHRS and CDR2 is YFSETQ. The ends were cut back, 7 bases at V and 2 bases at J, with 24 bases in the middle. DNA of the CDR3: TGCGCCAGCGTTCCCGCTGCAGGGGTTGGGGAAAACACTGAAGCTTTCTTT. Translated: CASVPAAGVGENTEAFF.

The chain is built from TRBV6-6 and TRBJ2-3; weak D call: TRBD1 (6 bases). The CDR3 sequence is 14 residues long. The V and J ends lost 6 bases and 5 bases respectively, with 15 bases between them. Germline V lookup: CDR1 MNHNY, CDR2 SVGAGI (reference sequence). In DNA form, the CDR3 reads TGTGCCAGCAGCTCAGGGGATAAAGGAGATACGCAGTATTTT. Translating gives CASSSGDKGDTQYF.

The table lists this clone with a count of one. Here the CDR3 reads CASSSPGTSLTKGGGEQFF. For the CDR3, the DNA is TGTGCCAGCAGCTCCCCCGGGACTAGCCTTACAAAGGGAGGAGGTGAGCAGTTCTTC. J is TRBJ2-1 and V is TRBV9; 9 bases are shared with TRBD2. The germline V gene has CDR1 SGDLS and CDR2 YYNGEE. The V and J ends lost 4 bases and 9 bases, in that order; junction bases with no gene match: 23. The CDR3 runs 19 residues.